The 9 T cell receptor beta chains given below trace back to one sample, sequenced in a study of regulatory T cells in long-lasting Graves disease. Library construction for TCR beta used iRepertoire HTBI primers and Arm-PCR of CDR3 regions. TCRdb reprocessed the multiplex PCR reads with MiXCR, giving one entry per CDR3 protein. Altogether approximately 400,000 distinct CDR3 sequences are present, 14% to 15% being singletons, with the ten largest covering over 7%. Time point in this sample: newly diagnosed GD, antithyroid drugs for less than 3 months. PBMC-derived RNA was used for the TCR library. Separately, the same data were catalogued under a study of T cells in Graves' hyperthyroidism and ophthalmopathy.

The sample was peripheral blood mononuclear cells (PBMCs), taken at new diagnosis, from a patient treated with antithyroid drugs. The source is a woman between 40 and 55 years old with Graves disease.

This clonotype showed up many times. The gene calls are TRBV4-1 and TRBJ2-5; TRBD2 might be the D (6 bases). With 6 bases removed from V and 4 bases from J, the gap between germline ends came to 18 bases. Germline values: CDR1 MGHRA, CDR2 YSYEKL. This CDR3 is built from 15 residues. CDR3 amino acids: CASRHAGQGGETQYF. The DNA of the CDR3 is TGCGCCAGCAGACACGCGGGCCAGGGAGGAGAGACCCAGTACTTC.

V usage is TRBV3-1 and J usage is TRBJ1-4, with D perhaps TRBD1 (5 bases). The CDR3 spans 16 residues. V was trimmed by 3 bases and J by 4 bases, leaving 15 bases between them. Germline assignment: CDR1 LGHDT and CDR2 YNNKEL (reference sequence). The CDR3 here is CASSQGGVDGNEKLFF. The CDR3 DNA is TGTGCCAGCAGCCAGGGGGGAGTGGATGGTAATGAAAAACTGTTTTTT.

This clonotype was counted only a few times. The chain recombines TRBV3-1 with TRBJ2-3; the D is unclear. The CDR3 contains 16 residues. Trimming removed 0 bases from V and 0 bases from J, with 10 bases in between. CDR1 LGHDT and CDR2 YNNKEL come from the germline V gene (reference sequence). CDR3 sequence (DNA): TGTGCCAGCAGCCAAGATCGAAGGCTGAGCACAGATACGCAGTATTTT. Protein product: CASSQDRRLSTDTQYF.

This clonotype was recorded at least ten times. CDR3 nucleotides: TGTGCCAGCAGTGAATCCCGGGACAGGCAGTACTTC. Translation: CASSESRDRQYF. This chain links TRBV2 with TRBJ2-7, with 7 nucleotides matching TRBD1. The CDR3 is 12 residues long. The V and J ends lost 2 bases and 9 bases, in that order; junction bases with no gene match: 4. Germline V gene lookup returns CDR1 SNHLY and CDR2 FYNNEI.

V is TRBV7-9 and J is TRBJ2-7; 7 bases fit TRBD1. Looked up from germline, CDR1 is SEHNR and CDR2 is FQNEAQ (reference sequence). V trimming: 4 bases; J trimming: 2 bases; junction bases outside the gene matches: 2. This CDR3 contains 13 residues. The CDR3 DNA is TGTGCCAGCAGCTATACAGGGGCCTACGAGCAGTACTTC. Protein: CASSYTGAYEQYF.

The chain joins TRBV11-2 to TRBJ2-3; D is uncertain. The CDR3 consists of 15 residues. CDR1 and CDR2 from the germline V gene are SGHAT and FQNNGV. The V and J ends lost 2 bases and 2 bases respectively, with 11 bases between them. The CDR3 DNA is TGTGCCAGCAGCTTAAGGCGTTCCATCACAGATACGCAGTATTTT. This codes for CASSLRRSITDTQYF.

The table lists this clonotype with many counts. V usage is TRBV2 and J usage is TRBJ1-3; D remains unclear. Trimming removed 3 bases at V and 2 bases at J, with 11 bases between. Germline CDR1 SNHLY, CDR2 FYNNEI. This CDR3 is built from 15 residues. The CDR3 nucleotides read TGTGCCAGCAGTGATTCGGCCGGTGCTGGAAACACCATATATTTT. Residues: CASSDSAGAGNTIYF.

This clonotype was seen repeatedly, ten times or more. The chain recombines TRBV12-3 or TRBV12-4 with TRBJ2-1; 10 nucleotides agree with TRBD2. The junction had 5 bases not matched to a gene; V was cut back by 5 bases and J by 4 bases. The CDR3 has 15 residues. CDR3 coding DNA: TGTGCCAGCAGTCCGTGGACTAGCGGATACAATGAGCAGTTCTTC. Translating it yields CASSPWTSGYNEQFF.

This clonotype was picked up a small number of times. The chain links TRBV20-1 to TRBJ1-5, with TRBD1 identical over 8 bases. CDR3 length equals 13 residues. V gave up 6 bases and J gave up 5 bases; unmatched junction bases: 6. CDR1 and CDR2 from the germline V gene are DFQATT and SNEGSKA (reference sequence). In nucleotides, the CDR3 is TGCAGTGCCCGCAGGGGGCATGATCAGCCCCAGCATTTT. Residues: CSARRGHDQPQHF.